The TCR beta chain described here comes from a study of blood T cells in healthy people across ages (dated by TCRdb to about 2015). For the study in its entirety: In model experiments, template switching captured about one uniquely barcoded TCR beta cDNA molecule for every two T cells. Using deep sequencing normalized with unique cDNA molecular identifiers, the study measured how TCR beta repertoire diversity changes with age. The donors were divided into four age groups: young (average approximately 17 years), middle-aged (approximately 41), aged (about 60) and long-lived (82). To avoid experimental bias, donors of different ages were spread randomly across the sequencing lanes. The study analyzed two additional independent replicas of 1 million unique cDNA reads from the same blood draw for two donors, one aged 18 to 30 and one aged 80 or older.

Beyond this particular receptor, the publication reports: The CMV infection status of donors was not known, potentially confounding age-related changes in expanded clonotypes. Compared with the aged group, the long-lived group had more naive CD4+ T cells, fewer expanded clones and increased TCR diversity, suggesting age selection. Because profiling used bulk unsorted PBMCs, naive and antigen-experienced compartments could not be compared conclusively. Observed TCR beta diversity per million T cells fell roughly linearly with age, and a significant reduction was already apparent by age around 39. Estimates of total diversity based on one million sequenced T cells were considered lower bounds and underestimates. Observed TCR beta diversity correlated strongly with the percentage of naive T cells measured by flow cytometry.

Donors were roughly 40 systemically healthy Caucasian individuals from Russia aged 6 to 90 years. About 9.6 milliliters of peripheral blood were collected from each donor into EDTA-treated Vacutainer tubes. Ficoll-Paque density-gradient centrifugation was used to isolate PBMCs, with at least 6.5 million obtained per sample. Total RNA, at least 6 micrograms per sample, was extracted from PBMCs with Trizol reagent. Naive CD45RAhigh/CD27high T cell percentages were measured by flow cytometry on a PBMC aliquot from every donor. V lost 5 bases and J lost 0 bases; the stretch between them is 14 bases long. CDR1 is given as MNHEY and CDR2 as SMNVEV, both from the germline V gene (reference sequence). From its cysteine to its phenylalanine, the CDR3 spans 15 amino acids. The CDR3 DNA has 45 bases and is translated from base 1. Library preparation was by 5' RACE. Sequencing was performed on an Illumina HiSeq 2500. A second PCR of about 7 to 12 cycles was run with a J-beta primer mix and a sample-barcoded 5' primer. A unique molecular identifier was introduced onto each TCR beta cDNA molecule by a template-switch 5' adaptor carrying 12 random nucleotides. Each sample yielded at least 3 million CDR3-containing paired-end reads. First-strand cDNA was synthesized from all RNA with the Mint cDNA synthesis kit, primed by a TRBC-specific oligonucleotide. After uracil-DNA glycosylase treatment, a first 18-cycle PCR used universal primers M1SS and BC2_uni_R on all cDNA. In the original analysis: For normalization, 1 million high-quality reads were randomly selected from each sample, with every read carrying a distinct molecular identifier. Reads with shared molecular identifiers were discarded instead of being binned into consensus sequences. CDR3 identification, clonotype clustering and error correction used MiTCR with a Q25 quality threshold and the strictest error-elimination algorithm. A nonparametric unseen species model using Euler transformation provided a lower-bound estimate of total TCR beta diversity. Using fastp trimming at Q25 and MiXCR clonotype assembly, TCRdb reanalyzed the public sequencing data and kept in-frame beta chains. Every CDR3 protein is listed once, alongside the most common genes and DNA of its rows. The V and J calls follow TCRdb's processing rather than the paper's. The sample table lists about 1 million distinct CDR3 sequences, 40% to 50% of them with a count of one. The ten largest clones take up over 15% of the sample.

About this clonotype: Its antigen specificity is not known. No much larger clone is present one base from it, and per-base qualities are unavailable.

The chain employs TRBV27 and TRBJ2-7, with the D call perhaps TRBD1 or TRBD2, as 5 bases match in each case. Sequenced material: blood. This TCR was recovered from an older woman in good health. The nucleotide sequence is TGTGCCAGCAGTCCACACGCAGGGAGCTCCTACGAGCAGTACTTC. The encoded protein is CASSPHAGSSYEQYF.